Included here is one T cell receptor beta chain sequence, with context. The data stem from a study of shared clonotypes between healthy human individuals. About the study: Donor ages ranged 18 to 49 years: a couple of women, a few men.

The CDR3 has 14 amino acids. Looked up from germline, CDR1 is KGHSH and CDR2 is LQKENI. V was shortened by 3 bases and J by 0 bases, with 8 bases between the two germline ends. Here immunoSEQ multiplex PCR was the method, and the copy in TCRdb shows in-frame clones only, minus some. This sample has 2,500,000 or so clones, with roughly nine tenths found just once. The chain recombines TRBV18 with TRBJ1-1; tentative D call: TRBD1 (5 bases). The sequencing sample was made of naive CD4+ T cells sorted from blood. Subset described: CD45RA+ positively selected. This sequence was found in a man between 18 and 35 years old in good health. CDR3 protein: CASSPGDVNTEAFF. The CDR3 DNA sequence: TGTGCCAGCTCACCGGGGGATGTGAACACTGAAGCTTTCTTT.